This T cell receptor (beta chain) stems from a study of T cells expressing NK-cell markers. At the level of the study: Sorted T-cell subsets CD3+CD56+NKG2C+, CD3+CD56+NKG2C- and CD3+CD56-NKG2C+ were TCR beta-sequenced. Within the sequenced cohort of eight donors, seven exhibited HCMV seropositivity and one was seronegative.

TCRdb reprocessed the 5' RACE reads and keeps a single row for each CDR3 protein, giving no DNA. The table lists approximately 150,000 distinct CDR3 sequences. CDR3 size: 16 residues. Germline CDR1 is GTSNPN and CDR2 is SVGIG (reference sequence). Sequenced sample: blood T cells: a sorted CD56 or NKG2C T cell subset, CD4+ or CD8+ T cells, or bulk PBMC T cells (not recorded which). This chain links TRBV30 with TRBJ1-2; the TRBD1 assignment by TCRdb is unverifiable without DNA. The sequence derives from a man aged 18 to 35 in good health. This CDR3 is CAWSEMGRTINYGYTF.